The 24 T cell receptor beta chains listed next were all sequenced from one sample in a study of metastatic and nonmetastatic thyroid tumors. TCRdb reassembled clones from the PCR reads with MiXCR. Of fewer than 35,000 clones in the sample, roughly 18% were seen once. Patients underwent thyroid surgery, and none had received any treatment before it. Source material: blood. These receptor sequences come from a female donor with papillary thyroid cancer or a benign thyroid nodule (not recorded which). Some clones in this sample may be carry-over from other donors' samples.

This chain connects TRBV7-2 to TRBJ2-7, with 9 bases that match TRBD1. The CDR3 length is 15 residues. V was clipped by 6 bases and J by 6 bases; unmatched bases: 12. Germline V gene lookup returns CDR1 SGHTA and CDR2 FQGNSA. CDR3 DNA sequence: TGTGCCAGCAGTCCGACCGGGACAGGGATTGGCGAGCAGTACTTC. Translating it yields CASSPTGTGIGEQYF.

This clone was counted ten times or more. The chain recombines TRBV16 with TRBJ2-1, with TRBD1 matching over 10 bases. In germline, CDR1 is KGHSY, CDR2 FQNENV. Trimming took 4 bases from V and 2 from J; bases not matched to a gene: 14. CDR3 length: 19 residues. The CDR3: CASSPPGQGRLGAYNEQFF. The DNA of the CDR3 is TGTGCCAGCAGCCCCCCGGGACAGGGGCGGCTCGGGGCCTACAATGAGCAGTTCTTC. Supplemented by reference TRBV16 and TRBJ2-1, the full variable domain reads GEEVAQTPKHLVRGEGQKAKLYCAPIKGHSYVFWYQQVLKNEFKFLISFQNENVFDETGMPKERFSAKCLPNSPCSLEIQATKLEDSAVYFCASSPPGQGRLGAYNEQFFGPGTRLTVL.

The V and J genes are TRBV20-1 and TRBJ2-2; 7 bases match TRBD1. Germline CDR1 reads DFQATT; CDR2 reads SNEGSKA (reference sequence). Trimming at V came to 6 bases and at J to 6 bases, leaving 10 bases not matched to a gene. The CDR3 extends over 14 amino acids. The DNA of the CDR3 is TGCAGTGCAGAATTGCGACAGGGCTCCGGGGAGCTGTTTTTT. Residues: CSAELRQGSGELFF.

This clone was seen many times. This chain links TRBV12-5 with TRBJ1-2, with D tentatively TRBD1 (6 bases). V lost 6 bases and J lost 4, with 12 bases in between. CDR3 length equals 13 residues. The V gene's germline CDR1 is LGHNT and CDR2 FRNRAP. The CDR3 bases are TGTGCTAGTGGCCCCGGACAGCCCTATGGCTACACCTTC. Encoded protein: CASGPGQPYGYTF.

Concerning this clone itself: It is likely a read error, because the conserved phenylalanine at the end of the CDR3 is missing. In nucleotides, the CDR3 is TGTGCCAGCACCCGTGGGGGGGTAGGTGAAGCTTTCCTT. Protein: CASTRGGVGEAFL. This chain links TRBV12-3 or TRBV12-4 with TRBJ1-1, with D possibly being TRBD1 (5 bases). The CDR3 consists of 13 residues. V was cut by 7 bases and J by 7 bases, with 16 bases left in between.

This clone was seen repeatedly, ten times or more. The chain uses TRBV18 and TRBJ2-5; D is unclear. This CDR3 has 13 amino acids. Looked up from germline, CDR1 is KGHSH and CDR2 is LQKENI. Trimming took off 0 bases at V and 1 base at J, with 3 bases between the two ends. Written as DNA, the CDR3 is TGTGCCAGCTCACCACCTACCCAAGAGACCCAGTACTTC. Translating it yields CASSPPTQETQYF.

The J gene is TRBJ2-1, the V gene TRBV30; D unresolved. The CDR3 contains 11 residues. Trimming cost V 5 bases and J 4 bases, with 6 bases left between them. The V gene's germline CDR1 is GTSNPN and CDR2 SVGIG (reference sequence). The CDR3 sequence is CAWGAYNEQFF. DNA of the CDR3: TGTGCCTGGGGTGCTTACAATGAGCAGTTCTTC.

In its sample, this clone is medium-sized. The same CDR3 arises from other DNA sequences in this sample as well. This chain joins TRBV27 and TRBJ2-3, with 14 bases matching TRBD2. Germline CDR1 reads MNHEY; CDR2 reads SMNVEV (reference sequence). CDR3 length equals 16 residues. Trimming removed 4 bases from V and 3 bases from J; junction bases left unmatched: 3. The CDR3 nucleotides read TGTGCCAGCAGTTCCCGACTAGCGGGGGGGACAGATACGCAGTATTTT. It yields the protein CASSSRLAGGTDTQYF.

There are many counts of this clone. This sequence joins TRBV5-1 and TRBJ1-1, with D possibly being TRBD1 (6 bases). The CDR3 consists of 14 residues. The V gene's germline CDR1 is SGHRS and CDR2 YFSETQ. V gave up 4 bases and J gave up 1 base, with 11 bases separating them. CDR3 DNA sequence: TGCGCCAGCAGCCGATCGACAGGGAACACTGAAGCTTTCTTT. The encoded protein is CASSRSTGNTEAFF.

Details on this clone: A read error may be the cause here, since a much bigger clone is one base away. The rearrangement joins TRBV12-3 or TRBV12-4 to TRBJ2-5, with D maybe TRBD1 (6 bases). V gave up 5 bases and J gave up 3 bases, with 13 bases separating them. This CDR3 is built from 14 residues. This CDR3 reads CASSRRTEKETQYF. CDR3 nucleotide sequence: TGTGCCAGCAGTCGAAGGACAGAAAAAGAGACCCAGTACTTC.

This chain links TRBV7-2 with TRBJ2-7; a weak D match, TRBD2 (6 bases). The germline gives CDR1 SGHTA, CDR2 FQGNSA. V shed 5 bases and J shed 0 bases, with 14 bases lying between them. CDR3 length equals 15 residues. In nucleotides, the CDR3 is TGTGCCAGCAGCCCTTCGCGGGGTAGCTCCTACGAGCAGTACTTC. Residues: CASSPSRGSSYEQYF.

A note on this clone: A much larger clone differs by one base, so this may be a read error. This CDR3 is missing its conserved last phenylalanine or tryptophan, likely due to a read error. Here the CDR3 reads CASSFVSNTEAFS. The CDR3 DNA follows: TGTGCCAGCAGTTTCGTGTCTAACACTGAAGCTTTCTCT. The chain combines TRBV12-3 or TRBV12-4 with TRBJ1-1; D gene ambiguous. This CDR3 is built from 13 residues. V gave up 3 bases and J gave up 2 bases, with 7 bases separating them.

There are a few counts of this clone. CDR3 loop: CASSVTGDTGELFF. CDR3 DNA: TGTGCCAGCAGTGTGACAGGGGACACCGGGGAGCTGTTTTTT. This sequence joins TRBV6-1 and TRBJ2-2, with 8 bases identical to TRBD1. Germline V gene lookup returns CDR1 MNHNS and CDR2 SASEGT. There are 14 residues in the CDR3. V was pared by 4 bases and J by 3 bases, with 1 base of the junction left unmatched.

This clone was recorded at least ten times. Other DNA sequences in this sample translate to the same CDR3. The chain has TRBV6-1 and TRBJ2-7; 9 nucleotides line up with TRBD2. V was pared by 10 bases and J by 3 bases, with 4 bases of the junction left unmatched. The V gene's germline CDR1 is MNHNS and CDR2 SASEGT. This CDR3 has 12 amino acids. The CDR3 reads CATRLADYEQYF. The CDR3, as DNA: TGTGCCACCAGACTAGCGGACTACGAGCAGTACTTC.

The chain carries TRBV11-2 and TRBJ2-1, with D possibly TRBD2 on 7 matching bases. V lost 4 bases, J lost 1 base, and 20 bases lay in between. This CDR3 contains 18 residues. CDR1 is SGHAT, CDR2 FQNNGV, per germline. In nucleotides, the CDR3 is TGTGCCAGCAGCTGTGGGGGGCTATCGGGAGGATCCTACAATGAGCAGTTCTTC. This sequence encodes CASSCGGLSGGSYNEQFF.

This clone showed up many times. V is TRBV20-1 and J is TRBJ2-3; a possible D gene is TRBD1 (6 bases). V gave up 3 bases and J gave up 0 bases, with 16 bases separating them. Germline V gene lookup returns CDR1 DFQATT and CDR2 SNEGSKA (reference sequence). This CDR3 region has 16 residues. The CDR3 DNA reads TGCAGTGCTAGCCCAGCAACAGGGATAAGCACAGATACGCAGTATTTT. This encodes CSASPATGISTDTQYF.

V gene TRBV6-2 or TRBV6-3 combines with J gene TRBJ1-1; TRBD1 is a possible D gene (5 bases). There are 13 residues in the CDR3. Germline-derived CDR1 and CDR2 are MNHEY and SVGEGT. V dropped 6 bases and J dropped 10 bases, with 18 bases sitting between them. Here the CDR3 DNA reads TGTGCCAGCAGCCACGGGGCAGCCGGAGGAGCTTTCTTT. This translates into CASSHGAAGGAFF.

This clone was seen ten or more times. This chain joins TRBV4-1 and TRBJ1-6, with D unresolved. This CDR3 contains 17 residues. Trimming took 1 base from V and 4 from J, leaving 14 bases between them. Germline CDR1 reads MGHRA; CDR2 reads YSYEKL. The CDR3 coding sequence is TGCGCCAGCAGCCAAGTGTACCAGGAACTTTATAATTCACCCCTCCACTTT. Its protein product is CASSQVYQELYNSPLHF.

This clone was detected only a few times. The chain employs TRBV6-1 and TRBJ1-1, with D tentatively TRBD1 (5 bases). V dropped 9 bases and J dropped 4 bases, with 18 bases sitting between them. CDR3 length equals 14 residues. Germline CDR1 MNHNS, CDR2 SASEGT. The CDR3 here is CARSFEGGGTEAFF. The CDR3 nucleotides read TGTGCCAGAAGTTTTGAGGGTGGGGGCACTGAAGCTTTCTTT.

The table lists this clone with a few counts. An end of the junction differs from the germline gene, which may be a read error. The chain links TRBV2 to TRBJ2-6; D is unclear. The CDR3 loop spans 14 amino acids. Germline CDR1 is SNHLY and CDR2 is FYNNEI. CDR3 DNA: TGTGCCAGCAACAGCTTCTCTGGGTCCAACATCCTGACTTTC. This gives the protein CASNSFSGSNILTF.

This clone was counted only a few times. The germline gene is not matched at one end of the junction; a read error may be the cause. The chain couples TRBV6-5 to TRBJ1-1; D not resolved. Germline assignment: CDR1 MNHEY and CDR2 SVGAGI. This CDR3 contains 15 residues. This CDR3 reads CAGSYETAAGTEAFF. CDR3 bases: TGTGCCGGCAGCTATGAGACGGCTGCGGGTACTGAAGCTTTCTTT.

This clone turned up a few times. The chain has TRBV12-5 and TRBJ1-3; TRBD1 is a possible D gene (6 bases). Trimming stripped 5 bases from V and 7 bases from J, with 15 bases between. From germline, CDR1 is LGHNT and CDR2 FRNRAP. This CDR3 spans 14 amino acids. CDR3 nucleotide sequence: TGTGCTAGTGGTACGGACAGCCGAAGGAACACCATATATTTT. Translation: CASGTDSRRNTIYF. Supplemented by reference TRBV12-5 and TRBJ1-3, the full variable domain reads DARVTQTPRHKVTEMGQEVTMRCQPILGHNTVFWYRQTMMQGLELLAYFRNRAPLDDSGMPKDRFSAEMPDATLATLKIQPSEPRDSAVYFCASGTDSRRNTIYFGEGSWLTVV.

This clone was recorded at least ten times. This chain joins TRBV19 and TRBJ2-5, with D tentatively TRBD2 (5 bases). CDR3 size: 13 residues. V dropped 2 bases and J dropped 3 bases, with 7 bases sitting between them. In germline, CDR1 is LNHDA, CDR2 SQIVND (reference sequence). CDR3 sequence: CASSILLEETQYF. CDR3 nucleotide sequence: TGTGCCAGTAGTATACTACTAGAAGAGACCCAGTACTTC.

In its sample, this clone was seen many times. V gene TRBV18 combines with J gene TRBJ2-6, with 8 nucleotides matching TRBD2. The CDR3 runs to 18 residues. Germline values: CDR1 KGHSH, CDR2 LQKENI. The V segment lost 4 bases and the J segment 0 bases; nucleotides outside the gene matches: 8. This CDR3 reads CASSQRGGLGSGANVLTF. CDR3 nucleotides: TGTGCCAGCTCACAACGGGGGGGGCTAGGCTCTGGGGCCAACGTCCTGACTTTC.